This paragraph covers one T cell receptor (beta chain) sequence. Antigen specificity is unknown. Repertoires were generated with immunoSEQ multiplex PCR, while TCRdb's copy carries only in-frame clones and drops some. The sample has hundreds of thousands of clones, 55% to 75% seen once. This specimen comes from a study of shared clonotypes between healthy human individuals. Across the whole study: Participating donors consisted of two women and a few men aged 18 to 49. Notes on the study in general: Sequencing depth was a factor that was expected to affect clonotype sharing among donors.

It was into CD45RA+ naive and CD45RA-negative memory subsets that the CD4+ cells were split. CDR1 is SGHNT, CDR2 YYREEE, per germline (reference sequence). V dropped 1 base and J dropped 8 bases, with 15 bases sitting between them. There are 15 residues in the CDR3. The origin of this receptor is a woman aged 30 to 39 in good health. V is TRBV5-4 and J is TRBJ1-4; perhaps TRBD1 as D (6 bases). Sequenced material: memory CD4+ T cells sorted from blood. Subset given: CD45RA-negative fraction. The CDR3 spells CASSLLGAAEEKLFF. The CDR3 nucleotides read TGTGCCAGCAGCTTGTTGGGGGCGGCTGAGGAAAAACTGTTTTTT.